These 10 T cell receptor beta chains were sequenced from one sample in a study of cytomegalovirus exposure and HLA in healthy donors. The primer mix had 60 Vbeta and 13 Jbeta primers. Profiled with immunoSEQ multiplex PCR; TCRdb holds only in-frame clones, not every one. The data contain roughly 88,000 clones, more than 75% of them seen just once; the ten biggest clones take up more than 5%. The specimen was PBMCs. These receptors all stem from a man aged 25 to 40 in good health and CMV-seropositive.

The rearrangement joins TRBV7-6 to TRBJ1-2, with D perhaps TRBD1 (6 bases). V was clipped by 1 base and J by 2 bases, with 8 bases between them. The CDR3 loop spans 14 amino acids. Germline CDR1 is SGHVS and CDR2 is FNYEAQ. CDR3 region: CASSLDRDNYGYTF. In DNA, the CDR3 is TGTGCCAGCAGCTTAGACAGGGACAACTATGGCTACACCTTC.

The CDR3 nucleotides are TGCGCCAGCAGCTTGGCCGGGCAGGGTCATGGGACCTTC. Translating it yields CASSLAGQGHGTF. V and J are TRBV5-1 and TRBJ1-2, with D possibly matching TRBD1 (5 bases). V gave up 0 bases and J gave up 14 bases, with 17 bases separating them. Looked up from germline, CDR1 is SGHRS and CDR2 is YFSETQ. The length of the CDR3 is 13 residues.

V usage is TRBV28 and J usage is TRBJ2-7; D possibly corresponds to TRBD2 (6 bases). The V end was cut by 1 base, the J end by 2 bases, with 12 bases between. This CDR3 has 15 amino acids. Germline V gene sequence: CDR1 MDHEN, CDR2 SYDVKM. CDR3 DNA sequence: TGTGCCAGCAGTTTATCTTCGGGAGTAGCCTACGAGCAGTACTTC. It codes for CASSLSSGVAYEQYF.

The gene calls are TRBV10-3 and TRBJ2-7; D remains unclear. The CDR3 runs 12 residues. The germline gives CDR1 ENHRY, CDR2 SYGVKD. The V end lost 4 bases, the J end lost 3 bases, and 7 bases lay between the germline ends. CDR3 coding DNA: TGTGCCATCAGTGCCGAGGACTACGAGCAGTACGTC. It translates to CAISAEDYEQYV.

This clone has a handful of counts. This sequence joins TRBV7-2 and TRBJ2-5; 8 bases agree with TRBD2. The V and J ends lost 5 bases and 5 bases, in that order; junction bases with no gene match: 10. The CDR3 extends over 15 amino acids. Germline V lookup: CDR1 SGHTA, CDR2 FQGNSA. In nucleotides, the CDR3 is TGTGCCAGCAGCAGCGACGGGGGGGCAGGGGAGACCCAGTACTTC. Translated, it gives CASSSDGGAGETQYF.

The chain links TRBV19 to TRBJ1-1; D may be TRBD1 (5 bases). V was cut by 11 bases and J by 4 bases, with 20 bases left in between. The germline V gene has CDR1 LNHDA and CDR2 SQIVND (reference sequence). This CDR3 contains 14 residues. CDR3 DNA sequence: TGTGCCTCCCAGGGAATAGGTATGAGCACTGAAGCTTTCTTT. It yields the protein CASQGIGMSTEAFF.

This rearrangement joins TRBV18 to TRBJ1-3, with D unclear. The length of the CDR3 is 15 residues. Trimming left V 0 bases short and J 4 bases short, with 10 bases between. In germline, CDR1 is KGHSH, CDR2 LQKENI. The DNA of the CDR3 is TGTGCCAGCTCACCACCCCTATTCGCCGGAAACACCATATATTTT. It translates to CASSPPLFAGNTIYF.

The V and J genes are TRBV29-1 and TRBJ1-2, with D unclear. Looked up from germline, CDR1 is SQVTM and CDR2 is ANQGSEA. This CDR3 is 12 amino acids long. The V gene lost 6 bases and the J gene lost 0 bases, with 8 bases spanning the gap. The chain's CDR3 is CSVVDTNYGYTF. The CDR3 DNA reads as TGCAGCGTAGTCGACACTAACTATGGCTACACCTTC.

This clone appeared a single time. The rearrangement links TRBV10-3 to TRBJ2-7; D perhaps matches TRBD2 (7 bases). Germline loops: CDR1 ENHRY, CDR2 SYGVKD. V lost 10 bases, J lost 5 bases, and 21 bases lay in between. CDR3 size: 14 residues. The CDR3: CATTPLEGGDEQYF. In nucleotides, the CDR3 is TGTGCCACCACCCCTCTTGAAGGGGGGGACGAGCAGTACTTC.

This clone has a handful of counts. The J gene is TRBJ2-1, the V gene TRBV6-1, with TRBD2 as a possible D gene (6 bases). V lost 6 bases and J 3 bases, leaving 9 bases between the germline ends. Germline V gives CDR1 MNHNS, CDR2 SASEGT. This CDR3 has 13 amino acids. For the CDR3, the DNA is TGTGCCAGCAGGGGACTCAACTACAATGAGCAGTTCTTC. It codes for CASRGLNYNEQFF.